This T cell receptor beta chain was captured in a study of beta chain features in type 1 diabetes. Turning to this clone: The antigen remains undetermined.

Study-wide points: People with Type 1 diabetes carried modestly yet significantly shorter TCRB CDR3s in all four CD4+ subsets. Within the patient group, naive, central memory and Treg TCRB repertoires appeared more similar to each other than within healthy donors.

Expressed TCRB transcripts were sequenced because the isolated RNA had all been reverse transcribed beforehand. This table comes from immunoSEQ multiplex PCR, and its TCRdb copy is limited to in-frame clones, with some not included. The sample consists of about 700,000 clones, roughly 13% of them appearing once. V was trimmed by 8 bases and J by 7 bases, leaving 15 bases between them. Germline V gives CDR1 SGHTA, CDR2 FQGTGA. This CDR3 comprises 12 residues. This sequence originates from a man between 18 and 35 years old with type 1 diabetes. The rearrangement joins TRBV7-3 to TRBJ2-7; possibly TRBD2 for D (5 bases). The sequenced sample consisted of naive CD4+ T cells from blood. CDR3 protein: CASGSLSKEQYF. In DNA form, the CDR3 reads TGTGCCAGCGGGAGCCTGTCTAAGGAGCAGTACTTC.